This T cell receptor (beta chain) was sequenced for a study of regulatory T cells in long-lasting Graves disease. This clonotype occurred a few times. The V gene's germline CDR1 is DFQATT and CDR2 SNEGSKA (reference sequence). V lost 4 bases, J lost 4 bases, and 8 bases lay in between. This CDR3 region has 12 residues. The TCR beta library used iRepertoire HTBI primers with Arm-PCR amplification of CDR3. Authors' processing steps: Gene usage covered 62 TRBV and roughly 13 TRBJ segments. One entry per CDR3 protein, called by TCRdb with MiXCR from the multiplex PCR reads. These V and J calls originate from TCRdb's pipeline instead of the authors' own analysis. Among fewer than 650,000 distinct CDR3 sequences listed, roughly a sixth were seen once. Time point in this sample: newly diagnosed GD, antithyroid drugs for less than 3 months. RNA extracted from PBMCs served as the sequencing template. The source of the patients was an endocrinology department in Xi'an, China.

The sample was also reused in another study, on T cells in Graves' hyperthyroidism and ophthalmopathy.

This TCR was recovered from a man between 18 and 29 years old with Graves disease. The sequences come from peripheral blood mononuclear cells (PBMCs), collected at new diagnosis, from a patient treated with antithyroid drugs. V gene TRBV20-1 combines with J gene TRBJ2-1; no firm D call. The CDR3 region is CSAIARYNEQFF. CDR3 nucleotide sequence: TGCAGTGCTATCGCTAGGTACAATGAGCAGTTCTTC.